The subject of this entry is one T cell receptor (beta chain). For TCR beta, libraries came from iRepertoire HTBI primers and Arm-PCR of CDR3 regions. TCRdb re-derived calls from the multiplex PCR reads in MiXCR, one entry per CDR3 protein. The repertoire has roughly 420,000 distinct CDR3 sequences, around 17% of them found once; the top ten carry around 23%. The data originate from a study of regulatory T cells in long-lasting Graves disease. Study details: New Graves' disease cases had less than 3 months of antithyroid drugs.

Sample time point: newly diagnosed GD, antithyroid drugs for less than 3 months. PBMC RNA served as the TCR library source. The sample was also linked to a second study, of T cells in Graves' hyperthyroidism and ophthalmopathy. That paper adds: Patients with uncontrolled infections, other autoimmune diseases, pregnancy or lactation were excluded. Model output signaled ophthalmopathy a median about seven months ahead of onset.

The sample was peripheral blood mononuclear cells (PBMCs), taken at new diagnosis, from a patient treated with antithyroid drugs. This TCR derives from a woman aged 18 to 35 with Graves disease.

CDR3 coding DNA: TGTGCCAGCAGCCAAGATCCCACAGCTCAAGAGACCCAGTACTTC. It codes for CASSQDPTAQETQYF. The chain recombines TRBV3-1 with TRBJ2-5; D gene unclear. The ends were cut back, 0 bases at V and 2 bases at J, with 10 bases in the middle. CDR1 is LGHDT, CDR2 YNNKEL, per germline (reference sequence). The CDR3 contains 15 residues.